The 17 T cell receptor beta chains in this list originate from one sample, sequenced in a study of blood T cell repertoires in COVID-19. Assay used: immunoSEQ multiplex PCR; TCRdb lists only in-frame clones, some missing. The sample holds 250,000 to 300,000 clones, about 88% seen once. The sample consisted of peripheral blood. The receptors derive from a man younger than 30 with active or convalescent COVID-19.

The chain links TRBV5-1 to TRBJ1-1, with 12 bases identical to TRBD1. The germline V gene encodes CDR1 SGHRS and CDR2 YFSETQ. Losses at the gene ends were 5 bases for V and 1 base for J; bases not matched to a gene: 3. This CDR3 has 15 residues. The DNA of the CDR3 is TGCGCCAGCAGGGGACAGGGGGCTTGGAACACTGAAGCTTTCTTT. Amino acids: CASRGQGAWNTEAFF.

This clone was recorded only once. The DNA of the CDR3 is TGTGCCAGCACTGCGGGACGGGGGGACCTCTCCTACGAGCAGTACTTC. Amino acids: CASTAGRGDLSYEQYF. The rearrangement uses TRBV28 and TRBJ2-7; 7 positions match TRBD2. The V and J ends lost 7 bases and 0 bases, in that order; junction bases with no gene match: 12. Germline V gene sequence: CDR1 MDHEN, CDR2 SYDVKM. The CDR3 spans 16 residues.

The chain uses TRBV19 and TRBJ1-1; 8 nucleotides match TRBD1. The ends lost 6 bases at V and 1 base at J; junction bases unmatched: 4. There are 14 residues in the CDR3. Germline CDR1 is LNHDA and CDR2 is SQIVND (reference sequence). CDR3 sequence (DNA): TGTGCCAGTAGCCGGACAGGGAGGAACACTGAAGCTTTCTTT. Amino acids: CASSRTGRNTEAFF.

This sequence joins TRBV28 and TRBJ2-2; maybe TRBD1 (5 bases). CDR1 is MDHEN and CDR2 is SYDVKM in the germline V gene. The CDR3 extends over 13 amino acids. V lost 9 bases, J lost 1 base, and 9 bases lay in between. CDR3 protein: CASVGQNTGELFF. DNA for the CDR3: TGTGCCAGTGTGGGGCAGAACACCGGGGAGCTGTTTTTT.

The V gene is TRBV11-2, the J gene TRBJ1-6; D is uncertain. In germline, CDR1 is SGHAT, CDR2 FQNNGV. The CDR3 spans 14 residues. The V gene lost 4 bases and the J gene lost 6 bases, with 10 bases spanning the gap. The CDR3 sequence: CASSSPGINSPLHF. For the CDR3, the DNA is TGTGCCAGCAGCTCTCCCGGGATTAATTCACCCCTCCACTTT.

This clone occurred a few times. The rearrangement uses TRBV5-1 and TRBJ2-7; 11 bases are a match to TRBD2. V shed 2 bases, J shed 0 bases, and the junction held 4 bases outside the gene matches. CDR3 size: 16 residues. CDR1 and CDR2 (germline): SGHRS, YFSETQ. The CDR3: CASSLMGTSGSYEQYF. The CDR3 coding sequence is TGCGCCAGCAGCTTAATGGGGACTAGCGGCTCCTACGAGCAGTACTTC.

The chain carries TRBV27 and TRBJ1-1; 8 bases align to TRBD1. Per germline, CDR1 MNHEY and CDR2 SMNVEV (reference sequence). With V trimmed by 3 bases and J by 6 bases, 3 bases remained unmatched. The CDR3 is 13 residues long. The CDR3 is CASSFRGPAEAFF. DNA for the CDR3: TGTGCCAGCAGTTTCAGGGGGCCCGCTGAAGCTTTCTTT.

The J gene is TRBJ1-1, the V gene TRBV6-5; TRBD1 matches 7 bases. This CDR3 region has 15 residues. Trimming cost V 7 bases and J 1 base; bases outside gene matches: 9. Germline lookup yields CDR1 MNHEY and CDR2 SVGAGI. CDR3 bases: TGTGCCAGCATTCCTTACAGGGGCCAGAACACTGAAGCTTTCTTT. Its translation: CASIPYRGQNTEAFF.

The CDR3 region has the DNA TGTGCCAGCAGCCAAGGTGTCTTCCTCGGCTACACCTTC. This translates into CASSQGVFLGYTF. The chain uses TRBV4-2 and TRBJ1-2; D is unresolved. Trimming took off 1 base at V and 8 bases at J, with 11 bases between the two ends. The CDR3 consists of 13 residues. Germline V gene data show CDR1 as LGHNA and CDR2 as YNFKEQ.

This clone was seen just once. This chain joins TRBV7-2 and TRBJ1-6; a weak D match, TRBD1 (5 bases). The germline gives CDR1 SGHTA, CDR2 FQGNSA. V was clipped by 1 base and J by 6 bases, with 13 bases between them. The CDR3 is made up of 16 amino acids. CDR3 sequence: CASSLEVQGGNSPLHF. In nucleotides, the CDR3 is TGTGCCAGCAGCTTAGAGGTCCAGGGAGGTAATTCACCCCTCCACTTT.

This clone showed up just a few times. The rearrangement uses TRBV5-1 and TRBJ2-2, with D tentatively TRBD1 (7 bases). The germline V and J ends were trimmed by 0 bases and 5 bases, with 14 bases remaining between them. Germline assignment: CDR1 SGHRS and CDR2 YFSETQ. CDR3 length: 16 amino acids. In DNA form, the CDR3 reads TGCGCCAGCAGCTTGGTAGGGGGCGCGGGGACCGGGGAGCTGTTTTTT. This gives the protein CASSLVGGAGTGELFF.

The V gene is TRBV12-3 or TRBV12-4, the J gene TRBJ2-7, with 8 positions matching TRBD2. V gave up 5 bases and J gave up 0 bases; unmatched junction bases: 0. The CDR3 runs to 13 residues. CDR3 residues: CASSSGSSYEQYF. Here the CDR3 DNA reads TGTGCCAGCAGTAGCGGGAGCTCCTACGAGCAGTACTTC.

The chain carries TRBV4-1 and TRBJ2-1; 9 positions match TRBD2. The germline gives CDR1 MGHRA, CDR2 YSYEKL. The V segment lost 3 bases and the J segment 7 bases; nucleotides outside the gene matches: 10. The CDR3 covers 16 residues. The DNA for the CDR3 is TGCGCCAGCAGCCAGCCGGGACTAGCAGTTTTGAATGAGCAGTTCTTC. It encodes CASSQPGLAVLNEQFF.

V is TRBV7-6 and J is TRBJ2-2; no clear D. V lost 4 bases to trimming and J lost 2 bases, with 5 bases between them. Germline assignment: CDR1 SGHVS and CDR2 FNYEAQ. This CDR3 contains 13 residues. The chain's CDR3 is CASSSVNTGELFF. DNA for the CDR3: TGTGCCAGCAGCTCCGTTAACACCGGGGAGCTGTTTTTT.

This clone was found a few times. This chain links TRBV5-6 with TRBJ2-7; tentative D call: TRBD1 (6 bases). V was cut by 4 bases and J by 5 bases, with 16 bases left in between. Germline CDR1 and CDR2: SGHDT and YYEEEE. The CDR3 is 14 amino acids. The CDR3 is CASSPTWGRDEQYF. The CDR3 nucleotides read TGTGCCAGCAGCCCCACTTGGGGGCGCGACGAGCAGTACTTC.

The chain employs TRBV6-6 and TRBJ1-5; TRBD1 is a possible D gene (6 bases). V was cut by 0 bases and J by 3 bases, with 9 bases left in between. The CDR3 has 15 amino acids. Germline assignment: CDR1 MNHNY and CDR2 SVGAGI (reference sequence). Written as DNA, the CDR3 is TGTGCCAGCAGTTACTCTGGGGGCAACAATCAGCCCCAGCATTTT. The encoded protein is CASSYSGGNNQPQHF.

This clone has a handful of counts. The chain joins TRBV29-1 to TRBJ1-1; TRBD1 is a possible D gene (5 bases). Germline loops: CDR1 SQVTM, CDR2 ANQGSEA. This CDR3 comprises 13 residues. V was trimmed by 2 bases and J by 4 bases, leaving 11 bases between them. This CDR3 reads CSVERQGLTEAFF. CDR3 nucleotides: TGCAGCGTTGAAAGGCAGGGACTCACTGAAGCTTTCTTT.